The 25 T cell receptor beta chains below come from one sample, sequenced in a study of brain T cells in children with intractable seizures. TCRdb's copy holds only in-frame clones and misses some; the assay was immunoSEQ multiplex PCR. Among hundreds of thousands of clones listed, roughly 93% were seen once. Regarding time point: blood from clinic visit 5 months post-surgery; TSC patient then seizure free. Sequencing was performed on peripheral blood, taken more than 4 months after surgery. The receptors were sampled from a boy under three years old with tuberous sclerosis and intractable seizures.

This clone has just one count. V and J are TRBV9 and TRBJ1-5; D is undetermined. This CDR3 comprises 12 residues. Germline loops: CDR1 SGDLS, CDR2 YYNGEE. Trimming removed 10 bases from V and 4 bases from J, with 12 bases in between. DNA of the CDR3: TGTGCCGGGCCAGACGGAAATCAGCCCCAGCATTTT. Protein product: CAGPDGNQPQHF. Full variable domain (missing parts from reference TRBV9 and TRBJ1-5): DSGVTQTPKHLITATGQRVTLRCSPRSGDLSVYWYQQSLDQGLQFLIQYYNGEERAKGNILERFSAQQFPDLHSELNLSSLELGDSALYFCAGPDGNQPQHFGDGTRLSIL.

The CDR3 loop is CASSHVDSNQPQHF. CDR3 nucleotides: TGTGCCAGCAGCCATGTGGATAGCAATCAGCCCCAGCATTTT. V usage is TRBV7-9 and J usage is TRBJ1-5, with D unclear. V dropped 5 bases and J dropped 0 bases, with 8 bases sitting between them. This CDR3 is built from 14 residues. Germline V lookup: CDR1 SEHNR, CDR2 FQNEAQ (reference sequence).

This sequence joins TRBV27 and TRBJ1-2; 7 nucleotides agree with TRBD1. In germline, CDR1 is MNHEY, CDR2 SMNVEV (reference sequence). The CDR3 length is 19 residues. The V gene end was trimmed by 3 bases and the J gene end by 1 base; junction bases not matched to a gene: 17. The CDR3 loop reads CASSFSAGGRGIFNYGYTF. CDR3 DNA sequence: TGTGCCAGCAGTTTCTCCGCGGGGGGCAGGGGGATATTTAACTATGGCTACACCTTC.

This clone was seen a handful of times. The V and J genes are TRBV3-1 (or the pseudogene TRBV3-2) and TRBJ1-1; D not certain. From germline, CDR1 is LGHDT and CDR2 YNNKEL (reference sequence). Trimming took 0 bases from V and 3 from J, leaving 20 bases between them. CDR3 size: 18 residues. The CDR3 loop is CASSQDVFWGVGDTEAFF. CDR3 sequence (DNA): TGTGCCAGCAGCCAAGATGTATTCTGGGGAGTGGGAGACACTGAAGCTTTCTTT.

The chain recombines TRBV5-5 with TRBJ2-1; the D gene is possibly TRBD2 (6 bases). Germline CDR1 and CDR2: SGHKS and YYEKEE (reference sequence). Trimming took 1 base from V and 3 from J, leaving 17 bases between them. The CDR3 loop spans 17 amino acids. The CDR3 DNA is TGTGCCAGCAGCTTGTCTTGGGGGACTCGCGACTACAATGAGCAGTTCTTC. As protein: CASSLSWGTRDYNEQFF.

The V call is TRBV15, the J call TRBJ1-2; 9 nucleotides agree with TRBD1. The CDR3 contains 16 residues. The V segment lost 2 bases and the J segment 7 bases; nucleotides outside the gene matches: 11. Germline CDR1 is LNHNV and CDR2 is YYDKDF (reference sequence). The CDR3 nucleotides read TGTGCCACCAGCAGACTTCTGGGACAGGGACTGTCTGGCTACACCTTC. This gives the protein CATSRLLGQGLSGYTF.

The chain has TRBV6-5 and TRBJ2-7; 13 positions agree with TRBD2. Germline V gene lookup returns CDR1 MNHEY and CDR2 SVGAGI. The CDR3 has 15 amino acids. Trimming cost V 6 bases and J 1 base; bases outside gene matches: 3. The CDR3 nucleotides read TGTGCCAGCAGAGGACTAGCGGGGGCTTCCTACGAGCAGTACTTC. Translated, it gives CASRGLAGASYEQYF.

This clone showed up just once. The V gene is TRBV2, the J gene TRBJ2-3; 14 positions match TRBD2. Germline CDR1 SNHLY, CDR2 FYNNEI. The CDR3 spans 19 residues. V lost 6 bases, J lost 2 bases, and 13 bases stayed unmatched. CDR3 sequence reads: CASSGPQTSGGGHTDTQYF. The CDR3 region has the DNA TGTGCCAGCAGCGGGCCGCAGACTAGCGGGGGGGGACACACAGATACGCAGTATTTT.

The J gene is TRBJ1-5, the V gene TRBV30, with D tentatively TRBD1 (6 bases). Germline loops: CDR1 GTSNPN, CDR2 SVGIG (reference sequence). Deletions cut 0 bases from V and 5 bases from J, with 8 bases between. This CDR3 has 13 amino acids. The CDR3 region has the DNA TGTGCCTGGAGTGTTTCAGGGGATCAGCCCCAGCATTTT. It specifies CAWSVSGDQPQHF.

V and J are TRBV7-9 and TRBJ2-7; D possibly uses TRBD1 or TRBD2 (5 bases each). The CDR3 is made up of 14 amino acids. The V gene lost 4 bases and the J gene lost 2 bases, with 12 bases spanning the gap. The germline gives CDR1 SEHNR, CDR2 FQNEAQ (reference sequence). CDR3 in DNA: TGTGCCAGCAGCTCCCGGGACCAGCCCTACGAGCAGTACTTC. It codes for CASSSRDQPYEQYF.

This chain joins TRBV11-2 and TRBJ2-2, with 10 bases matching TRBD1. CDR3 length: 15 amino acids. Trimming took 5 bases from V and 7 from J; bases not matched to a gene: 7. CDR1 and CDR2 from the germline V gene are SGHAT and FQNNGV. The CDR3 is CASSNRDRGVGELFF. In DNA, the CDR3 is TGTGCCAGCAGCAACCGGGACAGGGGAGTCGGGGAGCTGTTTTTT.

This chain uses TRBV12-2 with TRBJ2-3; TRBD2, as called in the table, went unchecked against the DNA. TRBV12-2 is labeled a pseudogene. The CDR3 runs 17 residues. The CDR3 DNA is TGTGCAAGTCGCTTAGCCCCTAGCGGGAGGGCCCCAGATACGCAGTATTTT. Translated: CASRLAPSGRAPDTQYF.

This clone was seen more than once but under ten times. CDR3 nucleotides: TGTGCCAGTAGTAGACGGACAGCATCAACTAATGAAAAACTGTTTTTT. This encodes CASSRRTASTNEKLFF. The V gene is TRBV19, the J gene TRBJ1-4, with a tentative D call TRBD1 (6 bases). The germline V gene has CDR1 LNHDA and CDR2 SQIVND (reference sequence). The CDR3 covers 16 residues. Trimming pared 4 bases from V and 0 bases from J, leaving 12 bases between. Combining the CDR3 with reference TRBV19 and TRBJ1-4 gives the whole variable domain DGGITQSPKYLFRKEGQNVTLSCEQNLNHDAMYWYRQDPGQGLRLIYYSQIVNDFQKGDIAEGYSVSREKKESFPLTVTSAQKNPTAFYLCASSRRTASTNEKLFFGSGTQLSVL.

This chain links TRBV3-1 (or the pseudogene TRBV3-2) with TRBJ2-1; D gene ambiguous. This CDR3 region has 15 residues. Germline values: CDR1 LGHDT, CDR2 YNNKEL (reference sequence). V was cut by 3 bases and J by 9 bases, with 18 bases left in between. The CDR3, as DNA: TGTGCCAGCAGCCAGACATCAAGATTCGGCGCTGAGCAGTTCTTC. It codes for CASSQTSRFGAEQFF.

Only one count was recorded for this clone. CDR3 loop: CASSLGSGRVFQNEQFF. The DNA for the CDR3 is TGTGCCAGCAGCTTAGGGAGTGGGCGGGTGTTCCAAAATGAGCAGTTCTTC. The chain employs TRBV7-6 and TRBJ2-1, with a possible D match to TRBD2 (5 bases). This CDR3 is built from 17 residues. Trimming took off 1 base at V and 7 bases at J, with 20 bases between the two ends. Germline assignment: CDR1 SGHVS and CDR2 FNYEAQ. The full variable domain, with the rest looked up from reference TRBV7-6 and TRBJ2-1, is GAGVSQSPRYKVTKRGQDVALRCDPISGHVSLYWYRQALGQGPEFLTYFNYEAQQDKSGLPNDRFSAERPEGSISTLTIQRTEQRDSAMYRCASSLGSGRVFQNEQFFGPGTRLTVL.

The chain couples TRBV19 to TRBJ2-3; D perhaps matches TRBD2 (6 bases). Germline V gives CDR1 LNHDA, CDR2 SQIVND (reference sequence). The V end was cut by 3 bases, the J end by 4 bases, with 17 bases between. CDR3 length equals 16 residues. The CDR3 protein is CASSIFGGKFADTQYF. The CDR3 DNA reads TGTGCCAGTAGTATTTTCGGCGGGAAGTTCGCAGATACGCAGTATTTT.

The chain combines TRBV6-4 with TRBJ2-1; 7 bases map to TRBD2. CDR1 MRHNA and CDR2 SNTAGT come from the germline V gene. CDR3 size: 16 residues. After removal of 4 bases from V and 0 bases from J, the junction contained 6 bases not matched to a gene. The CDR3 loop is CASSVLPSGSYNEQFF. CDR3 DNA: TGTGCCAGCAGTGTTCTTCCTAGCGGCTCCTACAATGAGCAGTTCTTC.

The gene calls are TRBV28 and TRBJ1-4, with unresolved D. Germline CDR1 and CDR2: MDHEN and SYDVKM. The CDR3 sequence is 17 residues long. V was shortened by 5 bases and J by 0 bases, with 16 bases between the two germline ends. CDR3 protein: CASSVSRGRATNEKLFF. Here the CDR3 DNA reads TGTGCCAGCAGTGTGTCTCGTGGACGTGCAACTAATGAAAAACTGTTTTTT.

The DNA of the CDR3 is TGTGCCAGCTCACCTAGCGGGGGGGCCTACGAGCAGTACTTC. It is translated as CASSPSGGAYEQYF. The chain joins TRBV18 to TRBJ2-7; TRBD2 matches 11 bases. The CDR3 is 14 residues long. Trimming removed 3 bases from V and 2 bases from J; junction bases left unmatched: 0. The germline V gene encodes CDR1 KGHSH and CDR2 LQKENI.

This chain connects TRBV30 to TRBJ1-6, with D unresolved. V was pared by 8 bases and J by 5 bases, with 10 bases between. Germline-derived CDR1 and CDR2 are GTSNPN and SVGIG (reference sequence). The CDR3 is 12 residues long. The CDR3 nucleotides are TGTGCCGGCGACGAGAATAATTCACCCCTCCACTTT. Protein: CAGDENNSPLHF. Filled out from reference TRBV30 and TRBJ1-6, the complete variable domain reads SQTIHQWPATLVQPVGSPLSLECTVEGTSNPNLYWYRQAAGRGLQLLFYSVGIGQISSEVPQNLSASRPQDRQFILSSKKLLLSDSGFYLCAGDENNSPLHFGNGTRLTVT.

In nucleotides, the CDR3 is TGTGCCAGCAGGAACGACAAATACAATGAGCAGTTCTTC. Amino acid sequence: CASRNDKYNEQFF. This rearrangement joins TRBV6-6 to TRBJ2-1; D ambiguous. V gave up 6 bases and J gave up 4 bases, with 10 bases separating them. The germline CDR1 and CDR2 sequences are MNHNY and SVGAGI (reference sequence). The length of the CDR3 is 13 residues.

Concerning this clone: Other DNA sequences in the sample encode the same CDR3. The chain combines TRBV5-1 with TRBJ1-1; the D is unclear. Germline lookup yields CDR1 SGHRS and CDR2 YFSETQ. The CDR3 runs to 13 residues. V was pared by 2 bases and J by 1 base, with 6 bases between. Here the CDR3 reads CASSFPGNTEAFF. In DNA form, the CDR3 reads TGCGCCAGCAGCTTTCCAGGGAACACTGAAGCTTTCTTT.

The chain links TRBV6-5 to TRBJ2-7; the match to TRBD2 covers 7 bases. The V gene's germline CDR1 is MNHEY and CDR2 SVGAGI. The CDR3 length is 15 residues. V dropped 4 bases and J dropped 2; count of bases not matched to a gene: 8. The CDR3 DNA reads TGTGCCAGCAGTTCCACGGCGGGAGCCCCCTACGAGCAGTACTTC. It specifies CASSSTAGAPYEQYF.

The CDR3 loop reads CASSFGRGSTDTQYF. As DNA, the CDR3 is TGCGCCAGCAGCTTCGGGCGGGGGAGCACAGATACGCAGTATTTT. The chain recombines TRBV5-1 with TRBJ2-3; 7 nucleotides agree with TRBD2. This CDR3 comprises 15 residues. Germline CDR1 reads SGHRS; CDR2 reads YFSETQ. V lost 2 bases to trimming and J lost 0 bases; unmatched junction nucleotides: 3.

In its sample, this clone was seen a few times. The CDR3 DNA reads as TGTGCCAGCAGTGAAGGACTCCGAGAGGGAGCTTTCTTT. It translates to CASSEGLREGAFF. The rearrangement uses TRBV2 and TRBJ1-1; D remains unclear. In germline, CDR1 is SNHLY, CDR2 FYNNEI. The CDR3 spans 13 residues. V was clipped by 1 base and J by 10 bases, with 13 bases between them.